This TCR beta chain came from a study of identical twins. The study, taken as a whole, reports: The study found that models underestimated out-of-frame TCR alpha sharing in monozygotic twins. Reduced insertions were recorded for abundant cord blood beta clonotypes, with no such pattern in memory repertoires. Weaker excess sharing between twins was seen in beta out-of-frame sequences.

The CDR3 loop spans 15 amino acids. Deletions cut 6 bases from V and 2 bases from J, with 15 bases between. Germline loops: CDR1 MRHNA, CDR2 SNTAGT. This clonotype has ten or more counts. Antigen: not known. TCRdb processed the 5' RACE reads anew with MiXCR; each CDR3 protein has one entry. Of 200,000 to 300,000 distinct CDR3 sequences listed, 10% were seen once; the top ten hold over 8%. The chain carries TRBV6-4 and TRBJ2-3; the D gene is possibly TRBD2 (6 bases). The clonotype originates from a man in his fifties in good health. The sample consisted of memory T cells sorted from blood. The CDR3 DNA follows: TGTGCCAGCAGGGATAGCGGCTCTAACACAGATACGCAGTATTTT. Its translation is CASRDSGSNTDTQYF.